This T cell receptor beta chain came from a study of T cell clonotyping in hematopoietic cell transplantation (TCRdb year 2021). Regarding the complete study: Pretransplant samples from recipients were collected after cytoreduction. A total of about 140 blood samples were gathered in the study from roughly 40 consecutive transplant recipients along with their related donors. Patient recruitment ran from 2015 to early 2017, and follow-up continued until late 2020 or death. Overall study results and their limits: After transplant, TCR diversity in recipients dropped, and pathologically expanded clonotypes increased progressively from day 30 to day 180. Donor and pretransplant recipient Inverse Simpson Index values predicted broader posttransplant TCR repertoire diversity. Just a small fraction of recipient repertoires overlapped with donor repertoires, and more than 97% appeared de novo at the given depth. Sample size was limited, and cells were not sorted, so CD4 and CD8 repertoire contributions could not be separated.

The time point label for this specimen denotes: recipient sample about 28 days before transplant, after cytoreduction. Blood samples were obtained from recipients approximately 28 days before transplant and at days 30, 100 and 180 after transplant. Using Nuclei Lysis Solution, genomic DNA was extracted from unfractionated peripheral blood mononuclear cells that were either fresh or cryopreserved. Looking up the germline V gene yields CDR1 SGHTA and CDR2 FQGNSA. Between the V and J ends, shortened by 8 bases and 2 bases respectively, the junction contains 8 bases. There are 12 amino acids in the CDR3, from cysteine to phenylalanine inclusive. CDR3 DNA is the only sequence kept; it has 36 bases, read in frame from the first base. This clone was seen once. Its antigen is still unknown. Within one base of it there is no much larger clone, and no base qualities were kept. TCR beta CDR3 regions were amplified from genomic DNA with the immunoSEQ assay, a bias-controlled multiplex PCR using V- and J-specific primers. A second PCR step added a proprietary barcode and Illumina adapter sequences to the CDR3 amplicons. An Illumina MiSeq instrument was used to sequence the CDR3 libraries. Per the authors' processing: Export and quality control were handled in immunoSEQ Analyzer 3.0, while downstream analyses relied on R Bioconductor and Immunarch. Only productive rearrangements in the normalized downsampled data set went into calculating the repertoire metrics. In the normalized cohort, clonotypes with more than 5 templates were defined as pathologically expanded. The Inverse Simpson Index served as the measure of repertoire diversity. To capture all clonotypes, CMV-specificity analyses were performed on the non-normalized data set. Drawn from immuneACCESS, this table holds only the in-frame rearrangements with V and J called that TCRdb kept. Clones are partly lost; checked studies trace under half to an unresolved V gene and leave the rest unexplained. V and J calls and clone size come straight from that table; D and trimming were deduced from the DNA. The sample table holds roughly 80,000 clones, of which less than 96% were seen once. Of the sample, around 1.7% falls within the top ten clones.

Recombination connected TRBV7-2 to TRBJ2-3; no confident D gene assignment can be made. This clonotype was obtained from a woman aged 50 to 60 with acute myeloid leukemia. Some clones in this sample may be carry-over from other donors' samples. The specimen was peripheral blood mononuclear cells, collected before stem cell transplant. The DNA is TGTGCCAGCGCAGCGCACACAGATACGCAGTATTTT. Translated, this is CASAAHTDTQYF.